The rows below give T cell receptor beta chains drawn from one sample of a study of graft-versus-host responses after intestinal transplantation. For these TCRs, the target antigens are not known. The method was immunoSEQ multiplex PCR; TCRdb's version includes in-frame clones alone and lacks a portion of them. Of about 85,000 clones detected, around 83% appear once; the ten largest clones hold roughly 0.8%. The input for sequencing was unstimulated CD4+ T cells sorted from spleen or lymph node cells, taken before intestinal transplant. The receptor source for this set is a human donor who received an intestinal transplant. CDR3s include the opening cysteine and the closing phenylalanine or tryptophan. The order of the fields is V gene, J gene, D gene, clone size, CDR3 protein, CDR3 DNA. D genes are given only for firm matches. Part of the rows lack a size; the others show once, few, many or a class for expanded clones.

v_gene: TRBV5-4
j_gene: TRBJ2-1
d_gene: TRBD2
abundance: NA
CDR3aa: CASSPEASGGTYNEQFF
CDR3nt: TGTGCCAGCAGCCCCGAAGCTAGCGGGGGGACCTACAATGAGCAGTTCTTC

v_gene: TRBV28
j_gene: TRBJ2-4
d_gene: NA
abundance: NA
CDR3aa: CASSVQGGNIQYF
CDR3nt: TGTGCCAGCAGTGTCCAGGGGGGAAACATTCAGTACTTC

v_gene: TRBV9
j_gene: TRBJ1-4
d_gene: NA
abundance: NA
CDR3aa: CASSSLAATNEKLFF
CDR3nt: TGTGCCAGCAGCTCCCTTGCAGCAACTAATGAAAAACTGTTTTTT

v_gene: TRBV6-6
j_gene: TRBJ1-3
d_gene: NA
abundance: few
CDR3aa: CASSYTGFGNTIYF
CDR3nt: TGTGCCAGCAGTTATACAGGGTTCGGAAACACCATATATTTT

v_gene: TRBV18
j_gene: TRBJ2-1
d_gene: NA
abundance: few
CDR3aa: CASSPPGSSYNEQFF
CDR3nt: TGTGCCAGCTCACCACCGGGGAGCTCCTACAATGAGCAGTTCTTC

v_gene: TRBV27
j_gene: TRBJ2-1
d_gene: TRBD2
abundance: NA
CDR3aa: CASSPEGSGAPYNEQFF
CDR3nt: TGTGCCAGCAGTCCAGAAGGTAGCGGGGCCCCCTACAATGAGCAGTTCTTC

v_gene: TRBV28
j_gene: TRBJ2-3
d_gene: TRBD2
abundance: NA
CDR3aa: CASSPLAGELDTQYF
CDR3nt: TGTGCCAGCAGCCCCCTAGCGGGAGAATTAGATACGCAGTATTTT

v_gene: TRBV15
j_gene: TRBJ2-7
d_gene: TRBD1
abundance: NA
CDR3aa: CATTSTGIDLYF
CDR3nt: TGTGCCACCACCTCGACAGGGATCGATCTGTACTTC

v_gene: TRBV15
j_gene: TRBJ2-5
d_gene: TRBD2
abundance: NA
CDR3aa: CATSAPGTSVQETQYF
CDR3nt: TGTGCCACCAGCGCGCCCGGGACTAGCGTACAAGAGACCCAGTACTTC

v_gene: TRBV15
j_gene: TRBJ2-1
d_gene: TRBD2
abundance: NA
CDR3aa: CATSSRWGGSGEQFF
CDR3nt: TGTGCCACCAGCTCTCGGTGGGGAGGGAGTGGTGAGCAGTTCTTC

v_gene: TRBV6-6
j_gene: TRBJ1-1
d_gene: NA
abundance: NA
CDR3aa: CASKPGVSTEAFF
CDR3nt: TGTGCCAGCAAACCAGGGGTATCCACTGAAGCTTTCTTT

v_gene: TRBV2
j_gene: TRBJ1-2
d_gene: TRBD1
abundance: NA
CDR3aa: CASSWGQGGGYTF
CDR3nt: TGTGCCAGCAGTTGGGGTCAGGGGGGTGGCTACACCTTC

v_gene: TRBV5-6
j_gene: TRBJ2-1
d_gene: TRBD2
abundance: NA
CDR3aa: CASSLRTSGRAFSYNEQFF
CDR3nt: TGTGCCAGCAGCTTGAGGACTAGCGGGAGGGCCTTTTCCTACAATGAGCAGTTCTTC

v_gene: TRBV7-9
j_gene: TRBJ2-7
d_gene: NA
abundance: few
CDR3aa: CASSLLGSGVYEQYF
CDR3nt: TGTGCCAGCAGCCTCCTCGGGAGTGGAGTGTACGAGCAGTACTTC

v_gene: TRBV19
j_gene: TRBJ1-5
d_gene: NA
abundance: NA
CDR3aa: CASSISGGVGNQPQHF
CDR3nt: TGTGCCAGTAGTATAAGCGGCGGGGTGGGGAATCAGCCCCAGCATTTT

v_gene: TRBV9
j_gene: TRBJ2-1
d_gene: NA
abundance: NA
CDR3aa: CASSVTAGNANEQFF
CDR3nt: TGTGCCAGCAGCGTAACCGCAGGGAACGCTAATGAGCAGTTCTTC

v_gene: TRBV19
j_gene: TRBJ2-2
d_gene: NA
abundance: NA
CDR3aa: CASSISGELFF
CDR3nt: TGTGCCAGTAGTATTAGCGGGGAGCTGTTTTTT

v_gene: TRBV7-9
j_gene: TRBJ1-3
d_gene: TRBD1
abundance: NA
CDR3aa: CASSIQQGAGGNTIYF
CDR3nt: TGTGCCAGCAGCATCCAACAGGGGGCAGGGGGAAACACCATATATTTT

v_gene: TRBV7-2
j_gene: TRBJ1-1
d_gene: NA
abundance: NA
CDR3aa: CASSRGGVVTEAFF
CDR3nt: TGTGCCAGCAGCCGCGGGGGGGTAGTCACTGAAGCTTTCTTT

v_gene: TRBV4-1
j_gene: TRBJ2-2
d_gene: TRBD1
abundance: NA
CDR3aa: CASSLRTGTNTGELFF
CDR3nt: TGCGCCAGCAGCCTCAGGACAGGGACGAACACCGGGGAGCTGTTTTTT

v_gene: TRBV18
j_gene: TRBJ2-5
d_gene: NA
abundance: NA
CDR3aa: CASSPGTGGSETQYF
CDR3nt: TGTGCCAGCTCACCAGGGACAGGCGGGAGTGAGACCCAGTACTTC

v_gene: TRBV18
j_gene: TRBJ1-1
d_gene: NA
abundance: NA
CDR3aa: CASSPPLGRITEAFF
CDR3nt: TGTGCCAGCTCACCACCCCTGGGGAGGATCACTGAAGCTTTCTTT

v_gene: TRBV7-9
j_gene: TRBJ1-1
d_gene: TRBD1
abundance: NA
CDR3aa: CASSSSGGYTEAFF
CDR3nt: TGTGCCAGCAGCTCTTCAGGGGGCTATACTGAAGCTTTCTTT

v_gene: TRBV19
j_gene: TRBJ1-3
d_gene: NA
abundance: NA
CDR3aa: CASSIFNTIYF
CDR3nt: TGTGCCAGTAGTATCTTCAACACCATATATTTT

v_gene: TRBV5-4
j_gene: TRBJ2-3
d_gene: NA
abundance: few
CDR3aa: CASSSPMSDTQYF
CDR3nt: TGTGCCAGCAGCTCGCCGATGAGCGATACGCAGTATTTT

v_gene: TRBV28
j_gene: TRBJ2-7
d_gene: TRBD2
abundance: NA
CDR3aa: CASSLDRGGRPPQQYF
CDR3nt: TGTGCCAGCAGCCTGGATCGGGGGGGGCGTCCGCCGCAGCAGTACTTC

v_gene: TRBV28
j_gene: TRBJ2-1
d_gene: TRBD2
abundance: NA
CDR3aa: CASSSIIAGARSYNEQFF
CDR3nt: TGTGCCAGCAGTTCCATTATAGCGGGGGCCCGCTCCTACAATGAGCAGTTCTTC

v_gene: TRBV5-3
j_gene: TRBJ2-1
d_gene: TRBD2
abundance: NA
CDR3aa: CATSSEGGDNEQFF
CDR3nt: TGTGCCACCTCGTCGGAGGGAGGGGACAATGAGCAGTTCTTC

v_gene: TRBV7-6
j_gene: TRBJ2-7
d_gene: NA
abundance: NA
CDR3aa: CASSRGAPAEQYF
CDR3nt: TGTGCCAGCAGCCGCGGGGCTCCGGCCGAGCAGTACTTC

v_gene: TRBV7-2
j_gene: TRBJ2-7
d_gene: NA
abundance: NA
CDR3aa: CASSQFSQQYF
CDR3nt: TGTGCCAGCAGTCAATTTAGCCAGCAGTACTTC

v_gene: TRBV6-1
j_gene: TRBJ2-4
d_gene: NA
abundance: few
CDR3aa: CASSPRVAKNIQYF
CDR3nt: TGTGCCAGCAGCCCCAGGGTAGCCAAAAACATTCAGTACTTC

v_gene: TRBV18
j_gene: TRBJ1-1
d_gene: NA
abundance: NA
CDR3aa: CASSPGEGNTEAFF
CDR3nt: TGTGCCAGCTCACCAGGTGAGGGGAACACTGAAGCTTTCTTT

v_gene: TRBV27
j_gene: TRBJ2-7
d_gene: TRBD1
abundance: NA
CDR3aa: CASSYRGQGAREQYF
CDR3nt: TGTGCCAGCAGTTACCGGGGACAGGGGGCGCGTGAGCAGTACTTC

v_gene: TRBV23-1
j_gene: TRBJ2-7
d_gene: TRBD2
abundance: NA
CDR3aa: CASRNRRDRLAVSYEQYF
CDR3nt: TGCGCCAGCAGAAATCGGCGCGATAGGCTAGCGGTCTCGTACGAGCAGTACTTC

v_gene: TRBV6-5
j_gene: TRBJ2-6
d_gene: NA
abundance: few
CDR3aa: CASSYQEANVLTF
CDR3nt: TGTGCCAGCAGTTACCAGGAGGCCAACGTCCTGACTTTC

v_gene: TRBV5-1
j_gene: TRBJ1-1
d_gene: NA
abundance: NA
CDR3aa: CASGPDRIGAEAFF
CDR3nt: TGCGCCAGCGGGCCCGACAGGATAGGCGCTGAAGCTTTCTTT

v_gene: TRBV23-1
j_gene: TRBJ1-1
d_gene: TRBD1
abundance: NA
CDR3aa: CASSRDRDRGTEAFF
CDR3nt: TGCGCCAGCAGTCGAGACCGGGACAGGGGCACTGAAGCTTTCTTT

v_gene: TRBV5-1
j_gene: TRBJ2-5
d_gene: NA
abundance: NA
CDR3aa: CASSSQGGETQYF
CDR3nt: TGCGCCAGCAGCTCACAGGGGGGGGAGACCCAGTACTTC

v_gene: TRBV28
j_gene: TRBJ1-5
d_gene: NA
abundance: NA
CDR3aa: CASSSVAGDQPQHF
CDR3nt: TGTGCCAGCAGTTCGGTGGCAGGGGATCAGCCCCAGCATTTT

v_gene: TRBV4-1
j_gene: TRBJ2-2
d_gene: NA
abundance: NA
CDR3aa: CASSQDGLSNTGELFF
CDR3nt: TGCGCCAGCAGCCAAGACGGACTATCGAACACCGGGGAGCTGTTTTTT

v_gene: TRBV5-1
j_gene: TRBJ2-7
d_gene: TRBD2
abundance: NA
CDR3aa: CASSSRPGLAGVSSYEQYF
CDR3nt: TGCGCCAGCAGCTCGAGGCCGGGACTAGCGGGAGTAAGCTCCTACGAGCAGTACTTC

v_gene: TRBV6-5
j_gene: TRBJ2-1
d_gene: NA
abundance: NA
CDR3aa: CASSLTRNEQFF
CDR3nt: TGTGCCAGCAGTCTGACACGAAATGAGCAGTTCTTC

v_gene: TRBV30
j_gene: TRBJ2-7
d_gene: TRBD1
abundance: NA
CDR3aa: CAWSVQSGGPYEQYF
CDR3nt: TGTGCCTGGAGTGTACAGTCAGGGGGTCCCTACGAGCAGTACTTC

v_gene: TRBV6-1
j_gene: TRBJ1-3
d_gene: TRBD1
abundance: NA
CDR3aa: CASSDAYRGAGNTIYF
CDR3nt: TGTGCCAGCAGTGACGCATACAGGGGCGCTGGAAACACCATATATTTT

v_gene: TRBV9
j_gene: TRBJ2-5
d_gene: TRBD2
abundance: NA
CDR3aa: CASSVRGGWGETQYF
CDR3nt: TGTGCCAGCAGCGTACGGGGGGGCTGGGGGGAGACCCAGTACTTC